A selection of T cell receptor beta chains follows, all from one sample in a study of blood T cell repertoires in COVID-19. The table came from immunoSEQ multiplex PCR; TCRdb's copy has only in-frame clones and leaves some out. This sample carries some 58,000 clones, nearly 95% of them seen once, and the ten largest clones take around 4.3%. Sequencing was done on a sample of peripheral blood. These receptors were obtained from a man aged 45-65 years with active COVID-19. CDR3s include the opening cysteine and the closing phenylalanine or tryptophan. A D gene is named only where the DNA matches it firmly. Size is stated for part of the rows, as once, few or many counts, or as a class when the clone is expanded.

16,TRBD2,TRBJ2-7,NA,TRBV28,TGTGCCAGCAGCCCCCCCGGGGGGGCGGGTATCGACGAGCAGTACTTC,CASSPPGGAGIDEQYF
15,TRBD2,TRBJ2-3,once,TRBV5-4,TGTGCCAGCAGCCGGACCGGGGGGAACGCAGATACGCAGTATTTT,CASSRTGGNADTQYF
15,TRBD1,TRBJ1-6,NA,TRBV3-1/TRBV3-2,TGTGCCAGCAGCCAACGACAGGGTCAAGGATCACCCCTCCACTTT,CASSQRQGQGSPLHF
13,NA,TRBJ1-5,NA,TRBV12-3/TRBV12-4,TGTGCCAGCAGCTTTGTGGAGGATCAGCCCCAGCATTTT,CASSFVEDQPQHF
17,NA,TRBJ2-7,NA,TRBV21-1,TGTGCCAGCAGCAAAACTTTCGGGGTTGTGGCTGGCGACGAGCAGTACTTC,CASSKTFGVVAGDEQYF
13,TRBD2,TRBJ2-1,NA,TRBV11-3,TGTGCCAGCGGCGGGGGGGCCGAGAATGAGCAGTTCTTC,CASGGGAENEQFF
17,TRBD1,TRBJ2-5,NA,TRBV19,TGTGCCAGTAGTATAGTGTTGGGGGACAGTTGGCAAGAGACCCAGTACTTC,CASSIVLGDSWQETQYF
15,TRBD1,TRBJ1-4,NA,TRBV7-9,TGTGCCAGCAGCCCCACGGGACAGGGACAGGAAAAACTGTTTTTT,CASSPTGQGQEKLFF
13,TRBD1,TRBJ1-6,NA,TRBV19,TGTGCCAGTAGTGCGACAGGGGCTGGGTCCGTATACTTT,CASSATGAGSVYF
16,NA,TRBJ1-4,NA,TRBV2,TGTGCCAGCAGTGAAAGTCGTCTTGGGGCCAATGAAAAACTGTTTTTT,CASSESRLGANEKLFF
13,NA,TRBJ2-7,NA,TRBV12-2,TGTGCAAGTCGCCGTGGGCTAAATTACGAGCAGTACTTC,CASRRGLNYEQYF
15,NA,TRBJ1-1,NA,TRBV5-6,TGTGCCAGCAGCTTGGGGATAGGGGTCGACACTGAAGCTTTCTTT,CASSLGIGVDTEAFF
13,NA,TRBJ1-1,NA,TRBV5-1,TGCGCCAGCAGCTTGTTTCAGGACACTGAAGCTTTCTTT,CASSLFQDTEAFF
16,NA,TRBJ1-5,NA,TRBV2,TGTGCCAGCAGTGAACGGGGGGTTCCGAGCAATCAGCCCCAGCATTTT,CASSERGVPSNQPQHF
15,TRBD2,TRBJ2-7,NA,TRBV9,TGTGCCAGCAGCGTAGGGACTAGCGGTATCTACGAGCAGTACTTC,CASSVGTSGIYEQYF
15,TRBD2,TRBJ2-3,NA,TRBV28,TGTGCCAGCAGTTCGACTAGCGGGAGTACAGATACGCAGTATTTT,CASSSTSGSTDTQYF
16,NA,TRBJ2-2,NA,TRBV5-1,TGCGCCAGCAGCTCGCTCAGGTTACCTTACACCGGGGAGCTGTTTTTT,CASSSLRLPYTGELFF
14,NA,TRBJ2-2,NA,TRBV15,TGTGCCACCAGCAGAGATTTGAGTGGCGGGGAGCTGTTTTTT,CATSRDLSGGELFF
16,TRBD1,TRBJ2-7,NA,TRBV18,TGTGCCAGCTCACTTAAGACAGGGCTGTCGTCCTACGAGCAGTACTTC,CASSLKTGLSSYEQYF
14,TRBD1,TRBJ2-7,NA,TRBV10-3,TGTGCCATCAGTGGGCAGGACAGGTTTAACGAGCAGTACTTC,CAISGQDRFNEQYF
13,NA,TRBJ2-5,NA,TRBV6-5,TGTGCCAGCACCCCCCCCGGGGGAGAGACCCAGTACTTC,CASTPPGGETQYF
13,TRBD1,TRBJ1-1,NA,TRBV10-3,TGTGCCATATCACAGGGGTCCAGCACTGAAGCTTTCTTT,CAISQGSSTEAFF
15,NA,TRBJ2-3,NA,TRBV3-1/TRBV3-2,TGTGCCAGCAGCGATAGGGGCATGAGTGCAGATACGCAGTATTTT,CASSDRGMSADTQYF
13,NA,TRBJ1-6,NA,TRBV27,TGTGCCAGCAGTTCCACAGGGTTAAGGGCCCTCCACTTT,CASSSTGLRALHF
15,TRBD2,TRBJ2-3,NA,TRBV4-3,TGCGCCAGCAGCCTCCGGGACTACGCGACAGATACGCAGTATTTT,CASSLRDYATDTQYF
16,NA,TRBJ1-5,NA,TRBV19,TGTGCCAGTAGTAGGGATCCTTGGACAGCTAATCAGCCCCAGCATTTT,CASSRDPWTANQPQHF
14,NA,TRBJ2-1,NA,TRBV9,TGTGCCAGCAGCGTCGGACAACAATACAATGAGCAGTTCTTC,CASSVGQQYNEQFF
14,NA,TRBJ2-7,few,TRBV7-7,TGTGCTAGCAGCCCAGGCAGGGATTCCTACGAGCAGTACTTC,CASSPGRDSYEQYF
12,NA,TRBJ2-7,NA,TRBV28,TGTGCCAGCAGTTCGGGGGAGTACGAGCAGTACTTC,CASSSGEYEQYF
14,NA,TRBJ1-2,few,TRBV30,TGTGCCTGGACCCCGGACAGTTACTCCTATGGCTACACCTTC,CAWTPDSYSYGYTF
16,TRBD1,TRBJ1-3,NA,TRBV6-5,TGTGCCAGCAGTTACATGCAGGGGGCGTCTGGAAACACCATATATTTT,CASSYMQGASGNTIYF
15,TRBD2,TRBJ2-1,NA,TRBV5-4,TGTGCCAGCAGCGAACTAGCGGGGGGGCAAAGAGAGCAGTTCTTC,CASSELAGGQREQFF
14,TRBD1,TRBJ1-6,NA,TRBV29-1,TGCAGCGCCCGAGAAGGACAGGGGGGTTCACCCCTCCACTTT,CSAREGQGGSPLHF
12,NA,TRBJ1-2,NA,TRBV2,TGTGCCAGCAGTGATCAGGGGCTAGGCTACACCTTC,CASSDQGLGYTF
16,NA,TRBJ2-3,NA,TRBV5-8,TGTGCCAGCAGCGTAAATACAGGGAAAATCACAGATACGCAGTATTTT,CASSVNTGKITDTQYF
13,NA,TRBJ2-1,NA,TRBV15,TGTGCCACCAGCAGCGGGAGCTACAATGAGCAGTTCTTC,CATSSGSYNEQFF
15,NA,TRBJ2-5,once,TRBV5-1,TGCGCCAGCAGCCTGGGCCCCCTAGCGTCGGAGACCCAGTACTTC,CASSLGPLASETQYF
14,NA,TRBJ2-1,NA,TRBV19,TGTGCCAGTAGGAGTGTAGCGAGTTACAATGAGCAGTTCTTC,CASRSVASYNEQFF
17,TRBD2,TRBJ2-3,NA,TRBV4-3,TGCGCCAGCAGCCAAGCCCTAGCGGGGACGGGCGGAGATACGCAGTATTTT,CASSQALAGTGGDTQYF
13,TRBD1,TRBJ2-5,NA,TRBV5-6,TGTGCCAGCACCCCGGGACAGCAAGAGACCCAGTACTTC,CASTPGQQETQYF
14,TRBD1,TRBJ2-1,NA,TRBV29-1,TGCAGCGCGAGAAGACAGGGAATAGGGAATGAGCAGTTCTTC,CSARRQGIGNEQFF
13,TRBD1,TRBJ1-2,NA,TRBV12-3/TRBV12-4,TGTGCCAGCAGTCGGACAGGGCGGGGAGGCTACACCTTC,CASSRTGRGGYTF
15,TRBD2,TRBJ2-7,NA,TRBV27,TGTGCCAGCAGTGCCCCTTTTAGCGGGAGGGCCGAGCAGTACTTC,CASSAPFSGRAEQYF
17,NA,TRBJ1-1,NA,TRBV28,TGTGCCAGCAGTTTGTTCGGGCGGGGGCAGCCGAACACTGAAGCTTTCTTT,CASSLFGRGQPNTEAFF
16,TRBD2,TRBJ2-2,NA,TRBV9,TGTGCCAGCAGCGTAGCCAGCGGGGGCCCCTACGGGGAGCTGTTTTTT,CASSVASGGPYGELFF